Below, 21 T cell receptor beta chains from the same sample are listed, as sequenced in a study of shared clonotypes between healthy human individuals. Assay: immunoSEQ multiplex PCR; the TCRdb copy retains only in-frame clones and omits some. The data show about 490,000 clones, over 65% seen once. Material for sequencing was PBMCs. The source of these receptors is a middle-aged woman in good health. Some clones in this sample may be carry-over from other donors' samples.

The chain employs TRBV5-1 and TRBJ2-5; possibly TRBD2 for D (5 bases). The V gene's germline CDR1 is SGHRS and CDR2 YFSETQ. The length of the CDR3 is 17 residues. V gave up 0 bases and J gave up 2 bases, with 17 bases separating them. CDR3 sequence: CASSLELEVRGQETQYF. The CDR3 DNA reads TGCGCCAGCAGCTTGGAACTCGAGGTGCGAGGGCAAGAGACCCAGTACTTC.

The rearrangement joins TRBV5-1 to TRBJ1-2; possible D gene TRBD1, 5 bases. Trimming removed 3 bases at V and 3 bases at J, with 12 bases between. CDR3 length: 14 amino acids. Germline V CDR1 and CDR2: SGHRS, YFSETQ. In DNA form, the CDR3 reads TGCGCCAGCAGCTGGGGGGACCGCGACTATGGCTACACCTTC. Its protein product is CASSWGDRDYGYTF.

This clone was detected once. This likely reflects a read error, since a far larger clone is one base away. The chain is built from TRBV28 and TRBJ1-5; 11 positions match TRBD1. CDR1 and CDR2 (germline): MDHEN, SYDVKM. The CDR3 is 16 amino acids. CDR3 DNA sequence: TGTGCCAGCAGTTTACCGGACAGGGGGCCAAGTCAGCCCCGGCATTTT. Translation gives CASSLPDRGPSQPRHF.

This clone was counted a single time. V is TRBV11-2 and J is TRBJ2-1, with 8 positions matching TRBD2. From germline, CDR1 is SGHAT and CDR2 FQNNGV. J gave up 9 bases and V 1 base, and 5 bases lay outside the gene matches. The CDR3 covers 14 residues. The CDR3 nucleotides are TGTGCCAGCAGCTTAGTTGGGACTAGAGGTGAGCAGTTCTTC. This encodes CASSLVGTRGEQFF.

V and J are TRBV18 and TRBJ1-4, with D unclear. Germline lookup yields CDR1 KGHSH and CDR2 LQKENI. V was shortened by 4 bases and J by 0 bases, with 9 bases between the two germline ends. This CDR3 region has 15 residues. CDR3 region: CASSRTLATNEKLFF. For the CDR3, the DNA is TGTGCCAGCTCACGCACCCTAGCAACTAATGAAAAACTGTTTTTT.

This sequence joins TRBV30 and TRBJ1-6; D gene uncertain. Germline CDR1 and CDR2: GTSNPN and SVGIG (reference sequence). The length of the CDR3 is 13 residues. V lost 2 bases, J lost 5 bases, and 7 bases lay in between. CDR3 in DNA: TGTGCCTGGAGTTCCGTGGATAATTCACCCCTCCACTTT. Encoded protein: CAWSSVDNSPLHF.

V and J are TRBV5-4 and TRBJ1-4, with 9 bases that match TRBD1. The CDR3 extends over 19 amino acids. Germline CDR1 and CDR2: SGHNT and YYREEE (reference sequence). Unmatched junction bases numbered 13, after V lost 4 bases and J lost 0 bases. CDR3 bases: TGTGCCAGCAGCCGGACGACAGGGGGTGGTGCGGCAACTAATGAAAAACTGTTTTTT. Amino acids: CASSRTTGGGAATNEKLFF.

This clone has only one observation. CDR3 in DNA: TGCAGCCCTTTCGACAGGGTTGGAAACACCATATATTTT. Encoded protein: CSPFDRVGNTIYF. The V call is TRBV29-1, the J call TRBJ1-3, with 7 bases lining up with TRBD1. The CDR3 consists of 13 residues. The ends lost 8 bases at V and 3 bases at J; junction bases unmatched: 7. In germline, CDR1 is SQVTM, CDR2 ANQGSEA.

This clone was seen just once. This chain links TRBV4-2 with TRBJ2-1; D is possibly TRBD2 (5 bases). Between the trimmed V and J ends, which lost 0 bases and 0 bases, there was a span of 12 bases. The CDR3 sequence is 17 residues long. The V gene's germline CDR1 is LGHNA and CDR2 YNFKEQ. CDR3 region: CASSQDSVPGSYNEQFF. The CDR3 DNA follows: TGTGCCAGCAGCCAAGATAGCGTACCGGGCTCCTACAATGAGCAGTTCTTC.

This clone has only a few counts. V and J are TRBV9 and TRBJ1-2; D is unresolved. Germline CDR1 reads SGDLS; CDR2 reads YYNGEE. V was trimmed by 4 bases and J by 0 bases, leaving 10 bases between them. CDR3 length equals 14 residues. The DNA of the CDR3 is TGTGCCAGCAGCCCCCAGTCGGCTAACTATGGCTACACCTTC. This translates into CASSPQSANYGYTF. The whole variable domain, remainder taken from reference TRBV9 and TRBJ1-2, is DSGVTQTPKHLITATGQRVTLRCSPRSGDLSVYWYQQSLDQGLQFLIQYYNGEERAKGNILERFSAQQFPDLHSELNLSSLELGDSALYFCASSPQSANYGYTFGSGTRLTVV.

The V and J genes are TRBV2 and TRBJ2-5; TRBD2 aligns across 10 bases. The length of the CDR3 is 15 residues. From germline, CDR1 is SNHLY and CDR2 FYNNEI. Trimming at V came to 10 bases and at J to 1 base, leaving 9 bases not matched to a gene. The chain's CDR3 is CAIRSGRAPQETQYF. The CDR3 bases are TGTGCCATCCGGAGCGGGAGGGCCCCCCAAGAGACCCAGTACTTC.

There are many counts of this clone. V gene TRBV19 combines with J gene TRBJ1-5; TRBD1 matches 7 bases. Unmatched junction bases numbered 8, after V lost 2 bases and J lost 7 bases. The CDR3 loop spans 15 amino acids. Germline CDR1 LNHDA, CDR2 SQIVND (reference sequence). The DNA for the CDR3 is TGTGCCAGTAGTATATCTCAGGGACAGTTGCAGCCCCAGCATTTT. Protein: CASSISQGQLQPQHF.

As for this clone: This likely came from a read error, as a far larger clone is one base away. The DNA of the CDR3 is TGCGCCAGCAGCCAGGGACTAGGGGCAGATACGCAGTATTTT. Translated: CASSQGLGADTQYF. The chain carries TRBV4-3 and TRBJ2-3; 8 positions agree with TRBD2. CDR3 length: 14 residues. Germline-derived CDR1 and CDR2 are LGHNA and YSLEER. J was trimmed by 4 bases and V by 3 bases; bases with no gene match: 3.

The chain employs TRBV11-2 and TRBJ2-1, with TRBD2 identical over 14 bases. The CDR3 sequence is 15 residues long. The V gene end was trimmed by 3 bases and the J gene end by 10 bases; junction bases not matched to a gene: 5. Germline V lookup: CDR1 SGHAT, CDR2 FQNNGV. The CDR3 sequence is CASSLGTSGSTEQFF. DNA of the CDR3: TGTGCCAGCAGCTTGGGGACTAGCGGGAGTACAGAGCAGTTCTTC.

CDR3 nucleotide sequence: TGTGCCAGCAGTGAAGGGGCGGGACAGCACTATGGCTACACCTTC. It specifies CASSEGAGQHYGYTF. V usage is TRBV6-1 and J usage is TRBJ1-2, with 7 bases lining up with TRBD1. The germline V gene has CDR1 MNHNS and CDR2 SASEGT. The CDR3 has 15 residues. J lost 3 bases, V lost 1 base, and 5 bases had no gene match.

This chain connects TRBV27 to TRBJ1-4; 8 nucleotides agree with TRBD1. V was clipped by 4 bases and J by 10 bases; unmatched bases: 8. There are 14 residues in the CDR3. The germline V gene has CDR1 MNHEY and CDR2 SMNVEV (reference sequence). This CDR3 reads CASSSTGALGKLFF. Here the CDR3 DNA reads TGTGCCAGCAGTTCGACAGGGGCCCTTGGAAAACTGTTTTTT.

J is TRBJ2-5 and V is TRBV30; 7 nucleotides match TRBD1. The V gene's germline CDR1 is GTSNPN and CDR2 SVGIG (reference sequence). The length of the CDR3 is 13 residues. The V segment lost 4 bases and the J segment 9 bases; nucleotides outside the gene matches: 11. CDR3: CAWKGQPSGAQYF. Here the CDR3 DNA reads TGTGCCTGGAAGGGACAGCCTTCAGGGGCCCAGTACTTC.

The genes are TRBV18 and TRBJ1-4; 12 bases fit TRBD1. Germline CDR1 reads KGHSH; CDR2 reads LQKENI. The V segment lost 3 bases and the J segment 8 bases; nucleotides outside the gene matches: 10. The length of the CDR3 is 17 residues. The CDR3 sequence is CASSPGTGGPHLEKLFF. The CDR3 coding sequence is TGTGCCAGCTCACCCGGGACAGGGGGCCCTCACTTGGAAAAACTGTTTTTT.

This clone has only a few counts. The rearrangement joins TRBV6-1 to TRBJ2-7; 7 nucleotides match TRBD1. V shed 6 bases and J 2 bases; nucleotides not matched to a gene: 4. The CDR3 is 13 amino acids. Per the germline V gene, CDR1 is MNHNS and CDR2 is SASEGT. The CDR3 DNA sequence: TGTGCCAGCAGGAGGACAGGAGCCTACGAGCAGTACTTC. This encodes CASRRTGAYEQYF.

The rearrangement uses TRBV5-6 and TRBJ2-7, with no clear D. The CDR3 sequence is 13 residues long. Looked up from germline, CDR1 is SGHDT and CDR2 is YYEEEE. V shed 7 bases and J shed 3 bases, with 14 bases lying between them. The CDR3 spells CASSELEYYEQYF. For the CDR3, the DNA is TGTGCCAGCTCGGAGCTGGAATACTACGAGCAGTACTTC.

The DNA of the CDR3 is TGTGCCATCAGAGCTGGAGGGGAACAATACGAGCAGTACTTC. Translated: CAIRAGGEQYEQYF. This chain joins TRBV10-3 and TRBJ2-7, with D possibly TRBD2 on 6 matching bases. Germline V gene sequence: CDR1 ENHRY, CDR2 SYGVKD. V lost 6 bases and J lost 4, with 16 bases in between. The CDR3 loop spans 14 amino acids.